This TCR beta chain was documented in a study of blood T cell repertoires in COVID-19. Per the authors' pipeline: For nucleated cells, counts were estimated from reference gene primer amplification. Profiling relied on immunoSEQ multiplex PCR, and the TCRdb table lists in-frame clones only, not all of them. That table supplies the V and J calls and clone size; D and trimming were determined from the DNA. Of some 180,000 clones detected, approximately 80% appear once; the ten largest clones hold roughly 7.1%. This CDR3 is 15 amino acids long. The germline gives CDR1 LNHNV, CDR2 YYDKDF (reference sequence). Losses at the gene ends were 1 base for V and 7 bases for J; bases not matched to a gene: 10.

Source material: peripheral blood. The sequence was collected from a human donor in a cohort sampled during active COVID-19. This chain connects TRBV15 to TRBJ2-7, with 7 bases identical to TRBD2. CDR3 region: CATSRVREAKGEQYF. CDR3 bases: TGTGCCACCAGCAGAGTACGGGAGGCCAAGGGGGAGCAGTACTTC.